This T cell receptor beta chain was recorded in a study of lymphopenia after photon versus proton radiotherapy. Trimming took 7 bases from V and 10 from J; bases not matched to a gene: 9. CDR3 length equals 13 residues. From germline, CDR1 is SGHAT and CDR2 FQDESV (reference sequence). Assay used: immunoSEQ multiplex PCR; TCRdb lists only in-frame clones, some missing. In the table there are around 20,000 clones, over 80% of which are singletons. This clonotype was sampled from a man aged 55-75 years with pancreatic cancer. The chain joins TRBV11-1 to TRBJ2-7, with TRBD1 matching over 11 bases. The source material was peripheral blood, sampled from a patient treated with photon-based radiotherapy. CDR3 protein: CASTKGQGAGQYF. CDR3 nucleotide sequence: TGTGCCAGCACAAAAGGACAGGGGGCAGGTCAGTACTTC.